These 21 T cell receptor beta chains originate from one sample sequenced in a study of cytomegalovirus exposure and HLA in healthy donors. The PCR ran on 60 Vbeta and 13 Jbeta primers. Clones were sequenced by immunoSEQ multiplex PCR, and TCRdb holds only the in-frame ones, with some missing. The sample carries about 72,000 clones, around 80% recorded once. Sequenced: PBMCs. These receptors were obtained from a man aged 18 to 29 in good health and CMV-seronegative.

The chain has TRBV4-2 and TRBJ2-1; D is undetermined. CDR1 and CDR2 (germline): LGHNA, YNFKEQ. Trimming left V 3 bases short and J 3 bases short, with 12 bases between. The CDR3 loop spans 15 amino acids. CDR3 region: CASSHTRKDYNEQFF. The CDR3 nucleotides read TGTGCCAGCAGCCACACGAGGAAGGACTACAATGAGCAGTTCTTC.

The rearrangement joins TRBV28 to TRBJ2-5; 11 bases are shared with TRBD2. CDR1 MDHEN and CDR2 SYDVKM come from the germline V gene. With V trimmed by 6 bases and J by 3 bases, 0 bases remained unmatched. CDR3 size: 13 residues. The CDR3 DNA reads TGTGCCAGCAGGGGACTAGCGGAAGAGACCCAGTACTTC. Translated: CASRGLAEETQYF.

This sequence joins TRBV11-2 and TRBJ2-1, with 12 nucleotides matching TRBD2. The CDR3 is made up of 15 amino acids. Germline lookup yields CDR1 SGHAT and CDR2 FQNNGV. V shed 5 bases, J shed 4 bases, and the junction held 3 bases outside the gene matches. The CDR3, as DNA: TGTGCCAGCAGCGTCGGACTAGCGGGGTACAATGAGCAGTTCTTC. This sequence encodes CASSVGLAGYNEQFF.

The genes are TRBV28 and TRBJ1-4; 7 bases agree with TRBD1. The germline gives CDR1 MDHEN, CDR2 SYDVKM. The CDR3 length is 16 residues. J gave up 0 bases and V 5 bases, and 6 bases lay outside the gene matches. CDR3 loop: CASSETGIPTNEKLFF. The CDR3 coding sequence is TGTGCCAGCAGTGAGACAGGGATACCAACTAATGAAAAACTGTTTTTT.

The chain combines TRBV4-3 with TRBJ1-5; possible D gene TRBD1, 5 bases. Germline V lookup: CDR1 LGHNA, CDR2 YSLEER. The CDR3 covers 14 residues. V lost 5 bases, J lost 4 bases, and 12 bases lay in between. CDR3 nucleotide sequence: TGCGCCAGCAGCTGGCGGGGGGAGAATCAGCCCCAGCATTTT. Its protein is CASSWRGENQPQHF.

This chain joins TRBV7-2 and TRBJ1-1; D is uncertain. Germline V lookup: CDR1 SGHTA, CDR2 FQGNSA. This CDR3 comprises 12 residues. Between the trimmed V and J ends, which lost 5 bases and 8 bases, there was a span of 12 bases. CDR3 DNA: TGTGCCAGCAGCCTCCGGGGTGGCGAAGCTTTCTTT. Translating gives CASSLRGGEAFF.

This clone was detected only once. The CDR3 DNA sequence: TGTGCCAGCAGTGGACAGGGAGCTAACTATGGCTACACCTTC. It encodes CASSGQGANYGYTF. The V call is TRBV2, the J call TRBJ1-2, with 7 bases aligning to TRBD1. The length of the CDR3 is 14 residues. V dropped 4 bases and J dropped 0; count of bases not matched to a gene: 2. Germline assignment: CDR1 SNHLY and CDR2 FYNNEI.

This chain links TRBV4-3 with TRBJ1-6; 7 bases line up with TRBD1. The CDR3 extends over 15 amino acids. V was clipped by 3 bases and J by 7 bases; unmatched bases: 6. CDR1 is LGHNA, CDR2 YSLEER, per germline. For the CDR3, the DNA is TGCGCCAGCAGCCAGACCCGGGACAGAAATTCACCCCTCCACTTT. Translated: CASSQTRDRNSPLHF.

This clone has more than one count but fewer than ten. The CDR3 DNA sequence: TGTGCCAGCAGCTTAGGGTCAGGGAACCAGCCCCAGCATTTT. Translation: CASSLGSGNQPQHF. V and J are TRBV13 and TRBJ1-5; possibly TRBD1 for D (5 bases). Germline CDR1 and CDR2: PRHDT and FYEKMQ (reference sequence). This CDR3 comprises 14 residues. V lost 0 bases, J lost 7 bases, and 10 bases lay in between.

This clone was found a few times. CDR3 protein: CAWNMVGGNQPQHF. The CDR3, as DNA: TGTGCCTGGAACATGGTAGGGGGAAATCAGCCCCAGCATTTT. The chain employs TRBV30 and TRBJ1-5; tentatively, D is TRBD1 (6 bases). CDR1 GTSNPN and CDR2 SVGIG come from the germline V gene (reference sequence). The CDR3 extends over 14 amino acids. Trimming stripped 4 bases from V and 4 bases from J, with 14 bases between.

The chain employs TRBV10-3 and TRBJ1-2; D uncertain. Trimming took off 3 bases at V and 4 bases at J, with 15 bases between the two ends. The CDR3 has 15 residues. Germline assignment: CDR1 ENHRY and CDR2 SYGVKD. CDR3 DNA sequence: TGTGCCATCAGTGACCCATTTCCCGGCGGCTATGGCTACACCTTC. Translation: CAISDPFPGGYGYTF.

As DNA, the CDR3 is TGTGCCAGCAGTGCGAGACAGGGCCGGTCCGAGCAGTACTTC. It encodes CASSARQGRSEQYF. The chain recombines TRBV6-1 with TRBJ2-7; 7 bases agree with TRBD1. V shed 4 bases and J 6 bases; nucleotides not matched to a gene: 9. CDR1 is MNHNS and CDR2 is SASEGT in the germline V gene. The CDR3 extends over 14 amino acids.

CDR3 DNA: TGTGCCAGCAGCAAGGACAGCTACGAGCAGTACTTC. Translated: CASSKDSYEQYF. The rearrangement links TRBV6-5 to TRBJ2-7, with D maybe TRBD1 (6 bases). Trimming left V 6 bases short and J 3 bases short, with 9 bases between. From germline, CDR1 is MNHEY and CDR2 SVGAGI. The CDR3 has 12 residues.

CDR3 nucleotide sequence: TGTGCCTGGAGTACCCAACAGGGCTCGGGCTACGAGCAGTACTTC. Translating gives CAWSTQQGSGYEQYF. This chain connects TRBV30 to TRBJ2-7; D possibly corresponds to TRBD1 (6 bases). Germline CDR1 GTSNPN, CDR2 SVGIG (reference sequence). The CDR3 totals 15 residues. Trimming removed 2 bases from V and 3 bases from J, with 17 bases in between.

The rearrangement joins TRBV7-9 to TRBJ2-7; D might be TRBD1 (6 bases). The CDR3 has 15 residues. Germline CDR1 reads SEHNR; CDR2 reads FQNEAQ (reference sequence). V lost 3 bases and J 6 bases, leaving 18 bases between the germline ends. The CDR3 nucleotides read TGTGCCAGCAGCTTGACTTCCGGGACAATCGCCGAGCAGTACTTC. Protein product: CASSLTSGTIAEQYF.

This clone was seen a few times. The rearrangement joins TRBV6-1 to TRBJ2-1; maybe TRBD2 (6 bases). This CDR3 region has 15 residues. V shed 2 bases and J shed 0 bases, with 8 bases lying between them. Germline V gene sequence: CDR1 MNHNS, CDR2 SASEGT. This CDR3 is CASSEPAGSYNEQFF. Written as DNA, the CDR3 is TGTGCCAGCAGTGAACCAGCGGGCTCCTACAATGAGCAGTTCTTC.

This chain connects TRBV5-1 to TRBJ2-3; 14 bases line up with TRBD2. V lost 4 bases and J lost 3; bases outside the gene matches: 16. This CDR3 is built from 20 residues. Germline V CDR1 and CDR2: SGHRS, YFSETQ. The CDR3 is CASSRGTSGRIGVITDTQYF. For the CDR3, the DNA is TGCGCCAGCAGCAGGGGGACTAGCGGGAGAATCGGGGTGATAACAGATACGCAGTATTTT.

The V gene is TRBV18, the J gene TRBJ1-1; 7 positions match TRBD1. This CDR3 comprises 16 residues. From germline, CDR1 is KGHSH and CDR2 LQKENI. The ends lost 4 bases at V and 3 bases at J; junction bases unmatched: 11. CDR3 sequence (DNA): TGTGCCAGCTCACAACTTGGGACAGTGGGGGACACTGAAGCTTTCTTT. This gives the protein CASSQLGTVGDTEAFF.

The J gene is TRBJ2-7, the V gene TRBV7-9; TRBD1 matches 8 bases. Trimming removed 4 bases from V and 2 bases from J; junction bases left unmatched: 19. CDR1 is SEHNR, CDR2 FQNEAQ, per germline (reference sequence). The CDR3 spans 19 residues. The CDR3 reads CASSSSNTIRQGSPYEQYF. As DNA, the CDR3 is TGTGCCAGCAGCTCCTCTAACACCATAAGACAGGGGTCCCCCTACGAGCAGTACTTC.

This clone was observed a single time. The rearrangement joins TRBV7-2 to TRBJ2-7, with 7 bases lining up with TRBD1. CDR3 length equals 15 residues. J was trimmed by 0 bases and V by 3 bases; bases with no gene match: 5. Germline CDR1 is SGHTA and CDR2 is FQGNSA. The CDR3 region is CASSLSGQSSYEQYF. The CDR3 coding sequence is TGTGCCAGCAGCTTGTCGGGACAGAGCTCCTACGAGCAGTACTTC.

Concerning this clone itself: Different DNA sequences within this sample yield the same CDR3. This chain connects TRBV28 to TRBJ1-2, with D tentatively TRBD1 (5 bases). Germline CDR1 reads MDHEN; CDR2 reads SYDVKM. The ends were cut back, 5 bases at V and 3 bases at J, with 13 bases in the middle. The length of the CDR3 is 14 residues. CDR3 amino acids: CASSTQTAHYGYTF. Written as DNA, the CDR3 is TGTGCCAGCAGTACCCAGACAGCTCACTATGGCTACACCTTC.